This TCR beta chain was captured in a study of T cells in Graves' hyperthyroidism and ophthalmopathy. Study-level findings and limits: Most clonotypes expanded in thyroid above 0.001 were likewise present in blood.

Graves' hyperthyroidism showing no ophthalmopathy progression within 18 months was considered stable. Clinical symptoms, serum thyroxine, TRAb, thyroid ultrasound and orbital computed tomography established diagnosis. PBMCs were obtained from 9.5 to 10 ml fresh peripheral blood. What was amplified from RNA transcripts were TCR beta CDR3 regions. Researchers ran a first-round RT-PCR on the TCR CDR3 using the HTBI primer set. TCRdb reprocessed the multiplex PCR reads with MiXCR, giving one entry per CDR3 protein. Of around 480,000 distinct CDR3 sequences detected, 14% appear once; the ten largest clones hold 15% to 20%. Concerning this clonotype itself: Its cognate antigen is unknown.

The germline V gene has CDR1 SNHLY and CDR2 FYNNEI. V lost 6 bases, J lost 1 base, and 10 bases lay in between. The CDR3 is 14 amino acids. This sequence originates from a woman younger than 30 with Graves' hyperthyroidism. The rearrangement joins TRBV2 to TRBJ1-5; tentatively, D is TRBD1 (5 bases). Sequencing was done on a sample of blood. The CDR3 nucleotides are TGTGCCAGCAGAGACAGTTGGAGCAATCAGCCCCAGCATTTT. Residues: CASRDSWSNQPQHF.